In this sample, the clone carrying this TCR beta chain turned up a few times. The source of the sample is a study of molecular identifiers for immune sequencing clone quantification. Study context: In the replicates, RNA derived from around 20,000 or 100,000 naive CD8 cells was divided into five parts, and four were sequenced.

TCRdb re-analysed the PCR reads in MiXCR, keeping a single row per CDR3 protein. The data hold 490,000 or so distinct CDR3 sequences, with about 25% observed a single time. Material: naive CD8+ T cells from blood, with Jurkat cell RNA spiked in. Specified subset: FACS-sorted CD8+CD4-CCR7+CD45RA+ naive T cells. The receptor's source is a human donor in good health. Some libraries in this study had Jurkat cell RNA spiked in.

In DNA form, the CDR3 reads TGTGCCAGCAGAGCCACTAGCGGGGTCCAGGATACGCAGTATTTT. Protein sequence: CASRATSGVQDTQYF. V usage is TRBV2 and J usage is TRBJ2-3, with TRBD2 matching 10 bases. The CDR3 has 15 residues. Losses at the gene ends were 6 bases for V and 6 bases for J; bases not matched to a gene: 9. CDR1 and CDR2 (germline): SNHLY, FYNNEI.